What follows are 24 T cell receptor beta chains derived from one specimen sequenced in a study of blood T cell repertoires in COVID-19. Profiled with immunoSEQ multiplex PCR; TCRdb holds only in-frame clones, not every one. The data contain 55,000 to 90,000 clones, 86% of them singletons. The sample taken for sequencing was peripheral blood. These receptors were taken from a man aged 65-85 years with active COVID-19.

The J gene is TRBJ1-1, the V gene TRBV7-9, with D perhaps matching TRBD1 (5 bases). Germline lookup yields CDR1 SEHNR and CDR2 FQNEAQ (reference sequence). Trimming pared 10 bases from V and 1 base from J, leaving 25 bases between. This CDR3 has 17 amino acids. CDR3 in DNA: TGTGCCACCACAACCATTATGCCGTGGGGGGAGAACACTGAAGCTTTCTTT. This gives the protein CATTTIMPWGENTEAFF.

The chain uses TRBV7-9 and TRBJ2-3; 8 bases line up with TRBD2. The V and J ends lost 3 bases and 14 bases, in that order; junction bases with no gene match: 7. The CDR3 spans 12 residues. Germline assignment: CDR1 SEHNR and CDR2 FQNEAQ (reference sequence). The CDR3 DNA sequence: TGTGCCAGCAGCTTGGGGGTGACTAGCGTGTATTTT. Protein: CASSLGVTSVYF.

The chain joins TRBV7-2 to TRBJ2-5; TRBD2 might be the D (5 bases). CDR1 SGHTA and CDR2 FQGNSA come from the germline V gene. V was pared by 0 bases and J by 3 bases, with 8 bases between. The CDR3 loop spans 14 amino acids. The CDR3 nucleotides are TGTGCCAGCAGCTTAGCGGGGAGCAAAGAGACCCAGTACTTC. It is translated as CASSLAGSKETQYF.

The rearrangement links TRBV7-2 to TRBJ2-7, with 12 bases matching TRBD2. The V segment lost 8 bases and the J segment 0 bases; nucleotides outside the gene matches: 5. The V gene's germline CDR1 is SGHTA and CDR2 FQGNSA. This CDR3 spans 15 amino acids. CDR3 protein: CASQTSGSSSYEQYF. For the CDR3, the DNA is TGTGCCAGCCAGACTAGCGGGAGCAGCTCCTACGAGCAGTACTTC. Supplemented by reference TRBV7-2 and TRBJ2-7, the full variable domain reads GAGVSQSPSNKVTEKGKDVELRCDPISGHTALYWYRQSLGQGLEFLIYFQGNSAPDKSGLPSDRFSAERTGGSVSTLTIQRTQQEDSAVYLCASQTSGSSSYEQYFGPGTRLTVT.

The chain combines TRBV3-1 (or the pseudogene TRBV3-2) with TRBJ2-7; tentatively, D is TRBD2 (6 bases). CDR3 size: 16 residues. V lost 4 bases and J 0 bases, leaving 16 bases between the germline ends. Germline V gene sequence: CDR1 LGHDT, CDR2 YNNKEL (reference sequence). The CDR3 DNA is TGTGCCAGCAGCCCAACCGGGGAGGAGTACTCCTACGAGCAGTACTTC. As protein: CASSPTGEEYSYEQYF.

The chain carries TRBV10-3 and TRBJ1-2; D may be TRBD1 (5 bases). Trimming took 4 bases from V and 6 from J, leaving 15 bases between them. CDR1 is ENHRY, CDR2 SYGVKD, per germline. There are 14 residues in the CDR3. The CDR3 reads CAISGGPRVDGYTF. The CDR3 DNA reads TGTGCCATCAGTGGGGGCCCCAGGGTAGATGGCTACACCTTC.

The J gene is TRBJ2-7, the V gene TRBV11-3; weak D call: TRBD1 (6 bases). The CDR3 runs to 15 residues. Trimming stripped 0 bases from V and 3 bases from J, with 12 bases between. CDR1 is SGHNT, CDR2 YENEEA, per germline. The DNA of the CDR3 is TGTGCCAGCAGCTTAGATGGGCAGGGGTACTACGAGCAGTACTTC. Protein sequence: CASSLDGQGYYEQYF. The complete variable domain, with remaining parts taken from reference TRBV11-3 and TRBJ2-7, reads EAGVVQSPRYKIIEKKQPVAFWCNPISGHNTLYWYLQNLGQGPELLIRYENEEAVDDSQLPKDRFSAERLKGVDSTLKIQPAELGDSAVYLCASSLDGQGYYEQYFGPGTRLTVT.

The chain has TRBV18 and TRBJ1-5, with 7 bases lining up with TRBD1. The CDR3 runs to 17 residues. Germline CDR1 KGHSH, CDR2 LQKENI. With V trimmed by 3 bases and J by 2 bases, 10 bases remained unmatched. The CDR3 loop is CASSPRQGPFGNQPQHF. The CDR3 region has the DNA TGTGCCAGCTCACCCCGACAGGGCCCTTTTGGCAATCAGCCCCAGCATTTT.

This clone has only a few counts. The CDR3 nucleotides read TGTGCCAGTAGTATGGGTGGACAGAACTATGGCTACACCTTC. Amino acids: CASSMGGQNYGYTF. The V gene is TRBV19, the J gene TRBJ1-2, with D possibly matching TRBD1 (6 bases). The germline V gene has CDR1 LNHDA and CDR2 SQIVND (reference sequence). The CDR3 runs to 14 residues. The germline V and J ends were trimmed by 3 bases and 2 bases, with 10 bases remaining between them. The whole variable domain, remainder taken from reference TRBV19 and TRBJ1-2, is DGGITQSPKYLFRKEGQNVTLSCEQNLNHDAMYWYRQDPGQGLRLIYYSQIVNDFQKGDIAEGYSVSREKKESFPLTVTSAQKNPTAFYLCASSMGGQNYGYTFGSGTRLTVV.

The rearrangement uses TRBV3-1 (or the pseudogene TRBV3-2) and TRBJ1-5; 10 positions agree with TRBD1. Germline CDR1 reads LGHDT; CDR2 reads YNNKEL (reference sequence). This CDR3 has 15 amino acids. V shed 4 bases, J shed 2 bases, and the junction held 2 bases outside the gene matches. DNA of the CDR3: TGTGCCAGCAGCCTAGGGACAGGGGGCAATCAGCCCCAGCATTTT. Translated: CASSLGTGGNQPQHF.

V and J are TRBV10-3 and TRBJ2-5, with 10 bases matching TRBD2. The V and J ends lost 5 bases and 5 bases, in that order; junction bases with no gene match: 5. The CDR3 covers 14 residues. Germline V CDR1 and CDR2: ENHRY, SYGVKD. The CDR3 loop is CAISLAGEGETQYF. CDR3 DNA: TGTGCCATCAGTCTAGCGGGAGAGGGGGAGACCCAGTACTTC.

V is TRBV28 and J is TRBJ2-1, with a possible D match to TRBD2 (6 bases). This CDR3 is built from 16 residues. Germline-derived CDR1 and CDR2 are MDHEN and SYDVKM. Trimming removed 7 bases at V and 12 bases at J, with 28 bases between. The CDR3 bases are TGTGCCAGCACCCCGGACCGGGAGTTTGCGGTGCCGGGGCAGTTCTTC. Translating gives CASTPDREFAVPGQFF.

This chain uses TRBV3-1 (or the pseudogene TRBV3-2) with TRBJ1-2; 7 positions match TRBD1. Trimming removed 4 bases from V and 8 bases from J; junction bases left unmatched: 10. Germline CDR1 LGHDT, CDR2 YNNKEL (reference sequence). CDR3 length: 14 amino acids. The DNA for the CDR3 is TGTGCCAGCAGCCCCAATCGACAGGGCGGCGGCTACACCTTC. Translation: CASSPNRQGGGYTF.

The chain recombines TRBV27 with TRBJ2-1; D may be TRBD2 (5 bases). Looked up from germline, CDR1 is MNHEY and CDR2 is SMNVEV (reference sequence). Trimming left V 2 bases short and J 0 bases short, with 8 bases between. The CDR3 covers 15 residues. CDR3 bases: TGTGCCAGCAGTTTAGGTGGGAGCTCCTACAATGAGCAGTTCTTC. Translated, it gives CASSLGGSSYNEQFF.

J is TRBJ2-1 and V is TRBV5-5, with D maybe TRBD2 (7 bases). The CDR3 length is 15 residues. Germline V gene lookup returns CDR1 SGHKS and CDR2 YYEKEE (reference sequence). Trimming cost V 3 bases and J 5 bases, with 15 bases left between them. This CDR3 is CASSWGRGADNEQFF. The CDR3 nucleotides read TGTGCCAGCAGCTGGGGACGGGGGGCGGACAATGAGCAGTTCTTC.

This clone was seen once. The CDR3 protein is CASSSRRTSGPYEQYF. CDR3 sequence (DNA): TGTGCCAGCAGCTCGAGGAGGACTAGCGGACCCTACGAGCAGTACTTC. This chain uses TRBV5-7 with TRBJ2-7; TRBD2 agrees at 10 bases. TRBV5-7 is classed as an ORF, of uncertain function. J gave up 2 bases and V 3 bases, and 8 bases lay outside the gene matches. The CDR3 loop spans 16 amino acids.

V gene TRBV4-1 combines with J gene TRBJ2-3; 9 positions agree with TRBD1. This CDR3 region has 15 residues. Germline CDR1 and CDR2: MGHRA and YSYEKL. The junction had 5 bases not matched to a gene; V was cut back by 3 bases and J by 4 bases. The CDR3 is CASSQTGGRADTQYF. The CDR3, as DNA: TGCGCCAGCAGCCAGACAGGGGGGAGGGCAGATACGCAGTATTTT.

The chain links TRBV15 to TRBJ1-3; weak D call: TRBD1 (5 bases). Per germline, CDR1 LNHNV and CDR2 YYDKDF (reference sequence). Deletions cut 0 bases from V and 2 bases from J, with 8 bases between. This CDR3 spans 15 amino acids. The CDR3 sequence: CATSREQGPGNTIYF. CDR3 in DNA: TGTGCCACCAGCAGAGAGCAGGGTCCTGGAAACACCATATATTTT.

CDR3: CASSKTTGGGQPQHF. In DNA, the CDR3 is TGTGCCAGTAGTAAAACGACAGGGGGAGGTCAGCCCCAGCATTTT. V is TRBV19 and J is TRBJ1-5, with TRBD1 identical over 9 bases. This CDR3 region has 15 residues. The germline CDR1 and CDR2 sequences are LNHDA and SQIVND (reference sequence). Trimming took 4 bases from V and 6 from J; bases not matched to a gene: 7. The entire variable domain, with the rest obtained from reference TRBV19 and TRBJ1-5, is as follows: DGGITQSPKYLFRKEGQNVTLSCEQNLNHDAMYWYRQDPGQGLRLIYYSQIVNDFQKGDIAEGYSVSREKKESFPLTVTSAQKNPTAFYLCASSKTTGGGQPQHFGDGTRLSIL.

V gene TRBV24-1 combines with J gene TRBJ2-1; 13 nucleotides align to TRBD2. CDR1 is KGHDR and CDR2 is SFDVKD in the germline V gene. Trimming cost V 7 bases and J 5 bases; bases outside gene matches: 1. This CDR3 contains 14 residues. CDR3 sequence reads: CATRGTSGNNEQFF. In DNA form, the CDR3 reads TGTGCCACCAGGGGGACTAGCGGGAACAATGAGCAGTTCTTC.

The chain joins TRBV5-1 to TRBJ1-1; no clear D gene. Trimming stripped 0 bases from V and 7 bases from J, with 19 bases between. This CDR3 spans 16 amino acids. Germline V CDR1 and CDR2: SGHRS, YFSETQ. DNA for the CDR3: TGCGCCAGCAGCTTGGGGGCCCTTCAGTGGGAGGATGAAGCTTTCTTT. It encodes CASSLGALQWEDEAFF.

The chain links TRBV7-2 to TRBJ2-3; TRBD2 matches 9 bases. From germline, CDR1 is SGHTA and CDR2 FQGNSA. V shed 1 base, J shed 3 bases, and the junction held 11 bases outside the gene matches. This CDR3 region has 18 residues. CDR3 in amino acids: CASSLGAIAGVGTDTQYF. The CDR3, as DNA: TGTGCCAGCAGCTTAGGGGCAATAGCGGGAGTCGGGACAGATACGCAGTATTTT.

This rearrangement joins TRBV5-6 to TRBJ1-4; 11 positions match TRBD1. In germline, CDR1 is SGHDT, CDR2 YYEEEE. This CDR3 is 19 amino acids long. Trimming at V came to 0 bases and at J to 6 bases, leaving 13 bases not matched to a gene. In DNA, the CDR3 is TGTGCCAGCAGCTTGGCCATGGACAGGGGGCGCGGGGTGGATGAAAAACTGTTTTTT. Amino acid sequence: CASSLAMDRGRGVDEKLFF.

The chain joins TRBV7-3 to TRBJ2-5, with a tentative D call TRBD1 (5 bases). The V gene lost 2 bases and the J gene lost 1 base, with 14 bases spanning the gap. CDR1 and CDR2 from the germline V gene are SGHTA and FQGTGA. CDR3 length: 16 amino acids. CDR3 loop: CASSLLGPVGQETQYF. The CDR3 DNA reads TGTGCCAGCAGCTTACTGGGGCCGGTAGGCCAAGAGACCCAGTACTTC.